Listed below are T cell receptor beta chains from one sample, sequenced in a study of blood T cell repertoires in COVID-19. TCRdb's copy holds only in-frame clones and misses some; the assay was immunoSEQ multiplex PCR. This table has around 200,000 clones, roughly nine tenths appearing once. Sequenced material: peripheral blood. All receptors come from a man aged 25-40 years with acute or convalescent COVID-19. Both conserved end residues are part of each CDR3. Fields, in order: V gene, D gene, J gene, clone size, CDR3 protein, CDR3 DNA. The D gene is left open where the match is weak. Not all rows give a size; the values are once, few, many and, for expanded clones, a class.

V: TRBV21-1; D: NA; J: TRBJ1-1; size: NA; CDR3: CASSNRDRANTEAFF; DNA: TGTGCCAGCAGCAACCGGGACAGGGCCAACACTGAAGCTTTCTTT
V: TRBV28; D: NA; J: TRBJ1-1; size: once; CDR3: CASSFPRANTEAFF; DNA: TGTGCCAGCAGTTTCCCCAGGGCGAACACTGAAGCTTTCTTT
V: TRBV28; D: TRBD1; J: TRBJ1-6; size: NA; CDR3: CASREDRGSPLHF; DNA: TGTGCCAGCAGAGAAGACAGGGGTTCACCCCTCCACTTT
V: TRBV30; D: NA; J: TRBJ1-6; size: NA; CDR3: CAWTTGQSSPLHF; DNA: TGTGCCTGGACAACAGGGCAGAGCTCACCCCTCCACTTT
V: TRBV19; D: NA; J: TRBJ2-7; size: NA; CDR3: CASSYRVSHEQYF; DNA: TGTGCCAGTAGTTACAGGGTATCCCACGAGCAGTACTTC
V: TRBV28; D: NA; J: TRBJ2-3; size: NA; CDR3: CASSLGGPSTDTQYF; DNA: TGTGCCAGCAGTCTGGGTGGGCCAAGCACAGATACGCAGTATTTT
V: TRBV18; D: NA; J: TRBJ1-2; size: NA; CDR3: CASSANGDNYGYTF; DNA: TGTGCCAGCTCAGCTAACGGGGATAACTATGGCTACACCTTC
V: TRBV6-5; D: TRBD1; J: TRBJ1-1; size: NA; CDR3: CASVQGANTEAFF; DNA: TGTGCCAGTGTGCAGGGGGCGAACACTGAAGCTTTCTTT
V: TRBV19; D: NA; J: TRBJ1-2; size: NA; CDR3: CASSRGLSYGYTF; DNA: TGTGCCAGTTCTCGGGGGTTATCCTATGGCTACACCTTC
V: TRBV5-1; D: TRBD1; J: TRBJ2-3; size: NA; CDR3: CASSTDRGLDTQYF; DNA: TGCGCCAGCAGCACGGACAGGGGGCTCGATACGCAGTATTTT
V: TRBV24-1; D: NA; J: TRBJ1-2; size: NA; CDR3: CATSTEVYGYTF; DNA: TGTGCCACCAGTACTGAGGTCTATGGCTACACCTTC
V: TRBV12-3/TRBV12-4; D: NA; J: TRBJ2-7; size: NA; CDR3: CASSLSTYEQYF; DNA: TGTGCCAGCAGTTTATCGACTTACGAGCAGTACTTC
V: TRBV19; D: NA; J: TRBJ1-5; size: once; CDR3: CASSPREGSNQPQHF; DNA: TGTGCCAGTAGTCCTCGTGAGGGAAGCAATCAGCCCCAGCATTTT
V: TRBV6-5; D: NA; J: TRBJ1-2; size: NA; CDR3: CASSLTVTNYGYTF; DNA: TGTGCCAGCAGCTTGACAGTTACAAACTATGGCTACACCTTC
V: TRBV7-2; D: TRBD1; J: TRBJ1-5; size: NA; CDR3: CASSLTDRGHQPQHF; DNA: TGTGCCAGCAGCTTAACGGACAGGGGGCATCAGCCCCAGCATTTT
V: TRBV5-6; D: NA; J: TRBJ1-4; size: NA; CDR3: CASSLASGLHEKLFF; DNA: TGTGCCAGCAGCTTGGCCTCCGGACTCCATGAAAAACTGTTTTTT
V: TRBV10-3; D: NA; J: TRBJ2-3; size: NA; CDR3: CAISEPGGTDTQYF; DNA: TGTGCCATCAGTGAGCCCGGGGGCACAGATACGCAGTATTTT
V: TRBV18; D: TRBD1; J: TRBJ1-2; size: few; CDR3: CASSRTGDNGYTF; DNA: TGTGCCAGCTCACGGACAGGGGACAATGGCTACACCTTC
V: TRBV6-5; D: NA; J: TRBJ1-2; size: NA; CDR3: CASSPQEWGGYTF; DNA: TGTGCCAGCAGCCCCCAAGAGTGGGGCGGCTACACCTTC
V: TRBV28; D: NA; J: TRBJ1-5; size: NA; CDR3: CASSLDASSNQPQHF; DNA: TGTGCCAGCAGTTTAGATGCGAGTAGCAATCAGCCCCAGCATTTT
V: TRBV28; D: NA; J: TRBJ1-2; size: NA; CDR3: CASSTQGWYGYTF; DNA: TGTGCCAGCAGTACCCAGGGTTGGTATGGCTACACCTTC
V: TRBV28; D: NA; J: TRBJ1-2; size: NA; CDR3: CASSLQGIGYTF; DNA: TGTGCCAGCAGTCTCCAGGGGATTGGCTACACCTTC
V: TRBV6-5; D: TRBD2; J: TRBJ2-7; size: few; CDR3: CASRLDYTGGEQYF; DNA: TGTGCCAGCAGACTTGACTACACGGGAGGCGAGCAGTACTTC
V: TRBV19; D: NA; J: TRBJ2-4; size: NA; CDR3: CASSTDMTVADIQYF; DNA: TGTGCCAGTAGTACAGACATGACAGTGGCGGACATTCAGTACTTC
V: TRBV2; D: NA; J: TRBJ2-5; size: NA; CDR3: CASSVGAATGETQYF; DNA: TGTGCCAGCAGTGTGGGGGCGGCGACGGGGGAGACCCAGTACTTC
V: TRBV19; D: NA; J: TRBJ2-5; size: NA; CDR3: CASKLRETQYF; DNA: TGTGCCAGTAAACTACGAGAGACCCAGTACTTC
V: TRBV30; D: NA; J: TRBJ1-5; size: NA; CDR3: CAWSPQGNQPQHF; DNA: TGTGCCTGGAGCCCCCAGGGGAATCAGCCCCAGCATTTT
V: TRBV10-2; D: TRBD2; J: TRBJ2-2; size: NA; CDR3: CASSLTSSGELFF; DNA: TGCGCCAGCAGCCTGACTAGCAGCGGGGAGCTGTTTTTT
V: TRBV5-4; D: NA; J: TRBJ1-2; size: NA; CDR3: CASSLGGQGIYGYTF; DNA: TGTGCCAGCAGCTTGGGGGGACAAGGAATATATGGCTACACCTTC
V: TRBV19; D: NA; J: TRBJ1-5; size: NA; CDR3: CASSVQGHQPQHF; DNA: TGTGCCAGTAGTGTACAGGGTCATCAGCCCCAGCATTTT
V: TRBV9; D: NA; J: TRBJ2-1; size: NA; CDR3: CASSADSHLYNEQFF; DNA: TGTGCCAGCAGCGCAGACAGTCACCTCTACAATGAGCAGTTCTTC
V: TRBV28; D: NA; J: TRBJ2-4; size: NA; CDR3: CASSSSVPKNIQYF; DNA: TGTGCCAGCAGTTCAAGCGTTCCCAAAAACATTCAGTACTTC
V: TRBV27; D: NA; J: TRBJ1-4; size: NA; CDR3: CASSLARGIATNEKLFF; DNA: TGTGCCAGCAGTTTAGCCAGGGGAATTGCAACTAATGAAAAACTGTTTTTT
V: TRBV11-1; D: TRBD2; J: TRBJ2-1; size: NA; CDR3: CASSKTSGVASEQFF; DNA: TGTGCCAGCAGCAAGACTAGCGGGGTTGCATCCGAGCAGTTCTTC
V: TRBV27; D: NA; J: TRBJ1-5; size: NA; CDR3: CASRTNRAGGNNQPQHF; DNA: TGTGCCAGCAGAACAAACAGGGCCGGAGGAAACAATCAGCCCCAGCATTTT
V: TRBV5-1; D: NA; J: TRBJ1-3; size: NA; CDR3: CASSLGGSGNTIYF; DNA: TGCGCCAGCAGCTTGGGCGGCTCTGGAAACACCATATATTTT
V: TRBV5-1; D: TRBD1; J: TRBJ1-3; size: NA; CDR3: CASRATGTSGNTIYF; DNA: TGCGCCAGCAGGGCGACAGGGACCTCTGGAAACACCATATATTTT
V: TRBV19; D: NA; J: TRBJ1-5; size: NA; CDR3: CASTYRRGGGGQPQHF; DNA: TGTGCCAGTACCTACCGAAGAGGGGGTGGGGGTCAGCCCCAGCATTTT
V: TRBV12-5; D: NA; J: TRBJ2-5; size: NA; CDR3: CASGLGERVQETQYF; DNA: TGTGCTAGTGGTTTGGGGGAGCGGGTCCAAGAGACCCAGTACTTC